The 10 T cell receptor beta chains listed next were all sequenced from one sample in a study of blood T cell repertoires in COVID-19. Sequencing used immunoSEQ multiplex PCR; TCRdb keeps in-frame clones, though not all of them. In the table there are 250,000 to 350,000 clones, 70% to 90% of which are singletons. Sequencing was performed on peripheral blood. The source of these receptors is a woman aged 45-60 years with active or convalescent COVID-19.

V and J are TRBV21-1 and TRBJ2-7; the table's D gene call, TRBD2, was not cross checked with the DNA. TRBV21-1 counts as a pseudogene. CDR3 length: 15 residues. CDR3 protein: CASSKAASVSYEQYF. The CDR3, as DNA: TGTGCCAGCAGCAAGGCAGCCAGCGTTTCCTACGAGCAGTACTTC.

The chain is built from TRBV20-1 and TRBJ1-3, with TRBD1 as a possible D gene (6 bases). V was clipped by 3 bases and J by 2 bases, with 11 bases between them. Germline values: CDR1 DFQATT, CDR2 SNEGSKA (reference sequence). The CDR3 covers 14 residues. The CDR3 loop is CSASRTETGNTIYF. In nucleotides, the CDR3 is TGCAGTGCTAGTCGGACAGAAACTGGAAACACCATATATTTT.

The rearrangement uses TRBV4-2 and TRBJ2-3, with D possibly TRBD1 on 5 matching bases. The CDR3 loop spans 16 amino acids. Per germline, CDR1 LGHNA and CDR2 YNFKEQ. Deletions cut 4 bases from V and 0 bases from J, with 14 bases between. Written as DNA, the CDR3 is TGTGCCAGCAGCCCGACCAGGGCGTATAGCACAGATACGCAGTATTTT. Its translation: CASSPTRAYSTDTQYF.

This chain uses TRBV3-1 (or the pseudogene TRBV3-2) with TRBJ2-5, with TRBD2 as a possible D gene (6 bases). V shed 0 bases and J shed 9 bases, with 14 bases lying between them. Germline V gene data show CDR1 as LGHDT and CDR2 as YNNKEL (reference sequence). CDR3 length: 14 amino acids. DNA of the CDR3: TGTGCCAGCAGCCAAGATGGCGGCGGGATGGCCCAGTACTTC. Protein sequence: CASSQDGGGMAQYF.

This chain uses TRBV7-9 with TRBJ2-7; 11 bases are a match to TRBD2. The CDR3 runs 15 residues. The V gene end was trimmed by 0 bases and the J gene end by 4 bases; junction bases not matched to a gene: 2. Germline V CDR1 and CDR2: SEHNR, FQNEAQ (reference sequence). The CDR3 sequence is CASSLAGTSGYEQYF. The DNA of the CDR3 is TGTGCCAGCAGCTTAGCAGGGACTAGCGGATACGAGCAGTACTTC.

The chain couples TRBV5-4 to TRBJ2-1; 7 bases match TRBD1. CDR3 length: 18 residues. The V gene end was trimmed by 0 bases and the J gene end by 3 bases; junction bases not matched to a gene: 12. Germline values: CDR1 SGHNT, CDR2 YYREEE (reference sequence). The CDR3 sequence: CASSLEGGRGSRYNEQFF. The CDR3 region has the DNA TGTGCCAGCAGCTTGGAAGGGGGCCGAGGATCCCGCTACAATGAGCAGTTCTTC.

The genes are TRBV7-2 and TRBJ2-5; D might be TRBD1 (6 bases). The CDR3 contains 13 residues. The germline V gene encodes CDR1 SGHTA and CDR2 FQGNSA. The V and J ends lost 5 bases and 4 bases respectively, with 11 bases between them. The CDR3 spells CASSIRQAETQYF. The CDR3 region has the DNA TGTGCCAGCAGCATTAGACAGGCAGAGACCCAGTACTTC.

The chain couples TRBV18 to TRBJ2-1; D possibly corresponds to TRBD1 (6 bases). The CDR3 is made up of 15 amino acids. Germline CDR1 KGHSH, CDR2 LQKENI. Trimming took 6 bases from V and 0 from J, leaving 12 bases between them. The CDR3 DNA is TGTGCCAGCTCTCCTGACAGGAACTCCTACAATGAGCAGTTCTTC. It codes for CASSPDRNSYNEQFF.

This clone was recorded once. This chain links TRBV7-6 with TRBJ1-4; D remains unclear. Trimming removed 4 bases from V and 6 bases from J, with 12 bases in between. The CDR3 has 14 residues. Per germline, CDR1 SGHVS and CDR2 FNYEAQ. The CDR3 spells CASSSRRGYEKLFF. CDR3 nucleotide sequence: TGTGCCAGCAGCTCTAGGCGAGGGTATGAAAAACTGTTTTTT.

The chain joins TRBV28 to TRBJ2-7; no definite D call. Germline CDR1 reads MDHEN; CDR2 reads SYDVKM. CDR3 length: 16 residues. V was clipped by 5 bases and J by 2 bases, with 19 bases between them. CDR3 region: CASSQPRLTATYEQYF. The CDR3 region has the DNA TGTGCCAGCAGTCAACCCCGACTTACTGCGACCTACGAGCAGTACTTC.